One T cell receptor (beta chain) is described in this entry. The antigen is undetermined. TCRdb independently ran MiXCR on the reads; one entry per CDR3 protein. This table has about 60,000 distinct CDR3 sequences, more than 25% appearing once. The CDR3 loop spans 12 amino acids. V was cut by 7 bases and J by 6 bases, with 12 bases left in between. CDR1 is MNHNY, CDR2 SVGAGI, per germline (reference sequence). The data originate from a study of T cell repertoires in cytomegalovirus infection. Study summary: TCR beta signatures that were public indicated CMV infection and matching HLA type.

The chain uses TRBV6-6 and TRBJ1-1; D is unclear. The source of this sequence is a human donor in good health (CMV status not recorded). Some clones in this sample may be carry-over from other donors' samples. Sequences were obtained from PBMCs, sequenced either directly or after in vitro stimulation (not recorded which). CDR3 bases: TGTGCCAGCAATTTGGGCAGGCCTGAAGCTTTCTTT. It encodes CASNLGRPEAFF.